These 9 T cell receptor beta chains were all obtained from the same sample, sequenced in a study of T cells in Graves' hyperthyroidism and ophthalmopathy. TCR beta CDR3 region amplification was performed from RNA transcripts. The TCR CDR3 first-round RT-PCR relied on the HTBI primer set. TCRdb reprocessed the multiplex PCR reads via MiXCR and lists one record per CDR3 protein. The data contain 450,000 to 600,000 distinct CDR3 sequences, 14% of them singletons. The sequenced material came from blood. Every receptor here comes from a woman aged 40 to 50 with Graves' hyperthyroidism.

The CDR3 DNA follows: TGTGCCAGCAGCGGGTCGTCCGTTGGCTACACCTTC. This codes for CASSGSSVGYTF. V is TRBV2 and J is TRBJ1-2, with no clear D. The germline CDR1 and CDR2 sequences are SNHLY and FYNNEI. The CDR3 is 12 residues long. The V end lost 6 bases, the J end lost 7 bases, and 12 bases lay between the germline ends.

The rearrangement joins TRBV25-1 to TRBJ1-4; possible D gene TRBD1, 6 bases. The CDR3 covers 15 residues. The V and J ends lost 3 bases and 5 bases respectively, with 13 bases between them. Germline values: CDR1 MGHDK, CDR2 SYGVNS. CDR3 DNA: TGTGCCAGCAGTGACTCGGACAGCGCAAATGAAAAACTGTTTTTT. Protein product: CASSDSDSANEKLFF.

This clonotype came up a few times. The genes are TRBV27 and TRBJ2-1; D is undetermined. The V end was cut by 0 bases, the J end by 8 bases, with 11 bases between. The CDR3 has 14 residues. In germline, CDR1 is MNHEY, CDR2 SMNVEV (reference sequence). DNA of the CDR3: TGTGCCAGCAGTTTATCATCTGGTTTCCATGAGCAGTTCTTC. Translated, it gives CASSLSSGFHEQFF.

Ten or more counts support this clonotype. V is TRBV20-1 and J is TRBJ2-2, with D possibly being TRBD2 (6 bases). V gave up 4 bases and J gave up 8 bases, with 14 bases separating them. Germline V CDR1 and CDR2: DFQATT, SNEGSKA (reference sequence). The CDR3 is made up of 13 amino acids. CDR3 coding DNA: TGCAGTGCTATGACTAGGGCGAGAGGGGAGCTGTTTTTT. It specifies CSAMTRARGELFF.

The rearrangement joins TRBV10-2 to TRBJ1-2, with TRBD1 matching over 11 bases. The CDR3 has 15 amino acids. Germline CDR1 reads WSHSY; CDR2 reads SAAADI. With 8 bases clipped from V and 2 bases from J, the junction kept 7 bases outside the gene matches. The CDR3 nucleotides read TGCGCCAGCTCTCTGGGACAGGGGGTGAACTATGGCTACACCTTC. The encoded protein is CASSLGQGVNYGYTF.

This clonotype was seen ten or more times. The chain links TRBV28 to TRBJ2-1; D remains unclear. The CDR3 extends over 12 amino acids. The ends were cut back, 6 bases at V and 5 bases at J, with 8 bases in the middle. CDR1 and CDR2 (germline): MDHEN, SYDVKM. CDR3 DNA: TGTGCCAGCAGAGGCGGAGACAATGAGCAGTTCTTC. This codes for CASRGGDNEQFF.

This clonotype was detected ten times or more. The chain recombines TRBV18 with TRBJ2-5, with D perhaps assigned TRBD1 or TRBD2 (5 bases each). The ends were cut back, 6 bases at V and 5 bases at J, with 19 bases in the middle. The germline V gene encodes CDR1 KGHSH and CDR2 LQKENI. The CDR3 has 15 residues. CDR3 in amino acids: CASSPGTHGRETQYF. The CDR3 DNA follows: TGTGCCAGCTCGCCCGGGACCCATGGGCGGGAGACCCAGTACTTC.

This rearrangement joins TRBV10-3 to TRBJ1-6; perhaps TRBD1 as D (5 bases). This CDR3 is 14 amino acids long. Trimming removed 2 bases from V and 6 bases from J, with 8 bases in between. The germline V gene encodes CDR1 ENHRY and CDR2 SYGVKD. The CDR3 sequence: CAISEGGGNSPLHF. Written as DNA, the CDR3 is TGTGCCATCAGTGAGGGGGGTGGTAATTCACCCCTCCACTTT.

There are a few counts of this clonotype. This chain uses TRBV20-1 with TRBJ2-3; 11 bases agree with TRBD1. Germline-derived CDR1 and CDR2 are DFQATT and SNEGSKA (reference sequence). The CDR3 covers 19 residues. Trimming removed 7 bases from V and 3 bases from J; junction bases left unmatched: 21. The CDR3 DNA follows: TGCAGTGTCAGACCGGGACAGGGGGTTTACGGGAGTAAGACAGATACGCAGTATTTT. Translation: CSVRPGQGVYGSKTDTQYF.